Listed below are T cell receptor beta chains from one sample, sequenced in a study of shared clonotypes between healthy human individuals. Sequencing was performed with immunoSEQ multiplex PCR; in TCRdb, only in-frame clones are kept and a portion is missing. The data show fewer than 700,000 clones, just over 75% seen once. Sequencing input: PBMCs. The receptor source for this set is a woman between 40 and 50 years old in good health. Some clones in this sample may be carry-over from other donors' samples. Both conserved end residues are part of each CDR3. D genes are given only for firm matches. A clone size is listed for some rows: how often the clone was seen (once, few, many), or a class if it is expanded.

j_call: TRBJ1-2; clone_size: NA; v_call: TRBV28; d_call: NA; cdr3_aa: CATLANYGYTF; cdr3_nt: TGTGCCACCCTAGCCAACTATGGCTACACCTTC
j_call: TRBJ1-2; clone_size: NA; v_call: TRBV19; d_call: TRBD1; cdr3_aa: CATKDRVANYGYTF; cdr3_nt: TGTGCCACTAAGGACAGGGTTGCCAACTATGGCTACACCTTC
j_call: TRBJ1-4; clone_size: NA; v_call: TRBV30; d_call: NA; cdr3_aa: CAWSRWGRNEKLFF; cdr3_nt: TGTGCCTGGAGTAGGTGGGGGCGTAACGAAAAACTGTTTTTT
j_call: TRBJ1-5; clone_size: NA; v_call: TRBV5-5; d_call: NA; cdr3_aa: CASSRAGISNQPQHF; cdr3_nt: TGTGCCAGCTCCCGGGCGGGGATTAGCAATCAGCCCCAGCATTTT
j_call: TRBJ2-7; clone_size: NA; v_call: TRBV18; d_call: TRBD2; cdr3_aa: CASSPGGSTGSYEQYF; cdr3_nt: TGTGCCAGCTCACCCGGGGGGAGTACCGGGTCCTACGAGCAGTACTTC
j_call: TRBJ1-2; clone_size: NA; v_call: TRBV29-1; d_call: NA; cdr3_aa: CSVAPGIAYGYTF; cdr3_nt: TGCAGCGTTGCCCCGGGGATAGCCTATGGCTACACCTTC
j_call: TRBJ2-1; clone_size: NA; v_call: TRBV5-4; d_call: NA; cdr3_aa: CASSLDGQGGNEQFF; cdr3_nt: TGTGCCAGCAGCTTGGATGGCCAGGGGGGCAATGAGCAGTTCTTC
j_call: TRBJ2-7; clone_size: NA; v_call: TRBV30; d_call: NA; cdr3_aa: CALSGQGAYEQYF; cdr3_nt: TGTGCCCTTTCGGGGCAGGGAGCCTACGAGCAGTACTTC
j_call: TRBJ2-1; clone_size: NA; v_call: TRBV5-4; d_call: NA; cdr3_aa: CASSSTGRRGSYNEQFF; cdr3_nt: TGTGCCAGCAGCTCAACGGGACGCCGGGGCTCCTACAATGAGCAGTTCTTC
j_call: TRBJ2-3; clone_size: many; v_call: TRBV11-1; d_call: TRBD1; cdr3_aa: CASSSTTDRVVDTQYF; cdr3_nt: TGTGCCAGCAGCTCGACCACGGACAGGGTGGTCGATACGCAGTATTTT
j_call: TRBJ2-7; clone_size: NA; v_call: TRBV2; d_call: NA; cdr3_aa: CASSDHDRPYEQYF; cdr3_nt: TGTGCCAGCAGTGACCACGACAGACCCTACGAGCAGTACTTC
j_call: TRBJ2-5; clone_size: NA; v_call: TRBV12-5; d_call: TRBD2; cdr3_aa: CASPLPPAGEDQETQYF; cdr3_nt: TGTGCTAGCCCTCTCCCGCCAGCGGGAGAGGACCAAGAGACCCAGTACTTC
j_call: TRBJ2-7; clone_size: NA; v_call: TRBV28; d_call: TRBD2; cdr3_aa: CASSITSGFYVQYF; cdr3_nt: TGTGCCAGCAGTATTACTAGCGGTTTCTACGTTCAGTACTTC
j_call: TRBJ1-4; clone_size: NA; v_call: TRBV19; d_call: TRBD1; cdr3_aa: CASSSSGTGVEKLFF; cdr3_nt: TGTGCCAGTAGTTCGAGCGGGACAGGAGTCGAAAAACTGTTTTTT
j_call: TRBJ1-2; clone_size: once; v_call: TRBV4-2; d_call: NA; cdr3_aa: CASSQDQQGSYYGYTF; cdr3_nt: TGTGCCAGCAGCCAAGATCAACAGGGATCCTACTATGGCTACACCTTC
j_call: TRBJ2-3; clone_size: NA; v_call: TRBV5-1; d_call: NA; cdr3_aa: CASSLQGRSRTDTQYF; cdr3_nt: TGCGCCAGCAGCTTACAGGGGAGGAGCAGGACAGATACGCAGTATTTT
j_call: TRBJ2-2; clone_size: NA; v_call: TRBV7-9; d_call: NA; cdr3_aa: CASSSLRAGELFF; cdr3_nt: TGTGCCAGCAGCTCTCTAAGGGCCGGGGAGCTGTTTTTT
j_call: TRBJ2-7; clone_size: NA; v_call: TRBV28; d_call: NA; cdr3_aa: CASSSPVIEQYF; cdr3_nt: TGTGCCAGCAGTTCCCCGGTGATTGAGCAGTACTTC
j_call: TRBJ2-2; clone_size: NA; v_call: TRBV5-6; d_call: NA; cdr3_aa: CASRLRARPTGELFF; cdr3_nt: TGTGCCAGCAGATTACGAGCGAGACCCACCGGGGAGCTGTTTTTT
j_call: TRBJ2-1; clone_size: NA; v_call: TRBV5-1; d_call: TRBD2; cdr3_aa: CASSSITSGNEQFF; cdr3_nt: TGCGCCAGCAGCTCGATTACTAGCGGGAATGAGCAGTTCTTC
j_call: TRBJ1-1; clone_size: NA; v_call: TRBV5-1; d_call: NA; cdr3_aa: CASTLVAESTEAFF; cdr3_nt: TGCGCCAGCACCTTGGTGGCGGAGAGCACTGAAGCTTTCTTT
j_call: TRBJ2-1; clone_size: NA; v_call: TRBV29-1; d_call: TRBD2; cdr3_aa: CSVTLGLAGALSYNEQFF; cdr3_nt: TGCAGCGTTACCTTGGGACTAGCGGGAGCCCTCTCCTACAATGAGCAGTTCTTC
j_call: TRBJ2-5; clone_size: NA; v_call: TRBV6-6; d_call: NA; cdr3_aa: CASSLIILETQYF; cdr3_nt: TGTGCCAGCAGCCTCATTATCCTAGAGACCCAGTACTTC
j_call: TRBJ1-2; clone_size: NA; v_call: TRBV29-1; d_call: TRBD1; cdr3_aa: CSAHFRDRVLGNYGYTF; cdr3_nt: TGCAGCGCCCATTTCCGGGACAGGGTATTGGGCAACTATGGCTACACCTTC
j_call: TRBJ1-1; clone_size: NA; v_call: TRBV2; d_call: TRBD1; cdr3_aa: CASSERQGNTEAFF; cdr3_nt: TGTGCCAGCAGTGAGCGACAGGGGAACACTGAAGCTTTCTTT
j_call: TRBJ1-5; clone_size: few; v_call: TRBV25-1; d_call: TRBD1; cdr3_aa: CASSHRGTVSRNQPQHF; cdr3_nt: TGTGCCAGCAGTCATCGGGGGACAGTCAGCCGCAATCAGCCCCAGCATTTT
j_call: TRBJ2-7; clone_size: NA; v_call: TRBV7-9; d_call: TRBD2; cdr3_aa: CASNLGLAGENEQYF; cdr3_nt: TGTGCCAGCAACTTAGGACTAGCGGGAGAAAACGAGCAGTACTTC
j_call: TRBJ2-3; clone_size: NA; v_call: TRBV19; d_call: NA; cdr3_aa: CAVESTDTQYF; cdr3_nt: TGTGCGGTGGAGAGCACAGATACGCAGTATTTT
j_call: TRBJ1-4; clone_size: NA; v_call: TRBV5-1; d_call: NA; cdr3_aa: CASSLAGGNNEKLFF; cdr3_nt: TGCGCCAGCAGCTTGGCCGGGGGTAACAACGAAAAACTGTTTTTT
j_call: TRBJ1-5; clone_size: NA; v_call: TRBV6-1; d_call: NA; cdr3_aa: CASSAYRGVGNQPQHF; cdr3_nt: TGTGCCAGCAGTGCCTACCGAGGGGTAGGCAATCAGCCCCAGCATTTT
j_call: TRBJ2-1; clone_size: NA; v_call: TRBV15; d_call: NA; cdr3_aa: CATSRPPTVEQFF; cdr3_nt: TGTGCCACCAGCAGACCTCCGACTGTAGAGCAGTTCTTC
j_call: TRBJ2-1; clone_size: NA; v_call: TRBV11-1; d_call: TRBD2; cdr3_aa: CASSRSLGGNEQFF; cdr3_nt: TGTGCCAGCAGCCGATCGCTCGGGGGGAATGAGCAGTTCTTC
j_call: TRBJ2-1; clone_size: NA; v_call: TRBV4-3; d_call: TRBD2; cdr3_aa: CASSQTSSWGYNEQFF; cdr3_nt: TGCGCCAGCAGCCAGACTAGCTCTTGGGGCTACAATGAGCAGTTCTTC
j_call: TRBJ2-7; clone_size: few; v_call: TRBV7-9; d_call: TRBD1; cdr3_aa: CASSSTGGSGEQYF; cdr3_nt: TGTGCCAGCAGCTCGACAGGGGGTTCTGGGGAGCAGTACTTC
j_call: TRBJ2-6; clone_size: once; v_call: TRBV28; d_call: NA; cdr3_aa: CASESEGANVLTF; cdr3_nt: TGTGCCAGCGAGAGCGAAGGGGCCAACGTCCTGACTTTC
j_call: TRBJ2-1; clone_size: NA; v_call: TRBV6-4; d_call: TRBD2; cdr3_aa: CAHRLAGSSEQFF; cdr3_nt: TGTGCCCACCGACTAGCGGGCTCGAGTGAGCAGTTCTTC
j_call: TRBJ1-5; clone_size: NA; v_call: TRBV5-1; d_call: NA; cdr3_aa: CASSATGYSNQPQHF; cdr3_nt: TGCGCCAGCAGCGCCACAGGATATAGCAATCAGCCCCAGCATTTT
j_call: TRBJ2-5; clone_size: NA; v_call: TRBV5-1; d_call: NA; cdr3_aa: CASSLGGTPGETQYF; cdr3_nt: TGCGCCAGCAGCTTGGGGGGGACCCCCGGGGAGACCCAGTACTTC
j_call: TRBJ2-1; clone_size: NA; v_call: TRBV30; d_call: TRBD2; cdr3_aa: CAWSSILAGGPQEQFF; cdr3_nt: TGTGCCTGGAGTTCAATACTAGCGGGAGGGCCACAGGAGCAGTTCTTC
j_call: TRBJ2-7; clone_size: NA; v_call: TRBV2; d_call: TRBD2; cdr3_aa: CASSRRPTSGEVYEQYF; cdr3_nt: TGTGCCAGCAGCAGAAGGCCGACTAGCGGAGAGGTCTACGAGCAGTACTTC
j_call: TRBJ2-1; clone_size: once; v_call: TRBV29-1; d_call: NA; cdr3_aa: CSVVVVAGSSYNEQFF; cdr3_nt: TGCAGCGTTGTAGTCGTGGCGGGCAGCTCCTACAATGAGCAGTTCTTC
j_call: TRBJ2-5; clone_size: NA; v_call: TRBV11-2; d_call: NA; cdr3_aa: CASSLVLGQETQYF; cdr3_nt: TGTGCCAGCAGCTTAGTTCTCGGCCAAGAGACCCAGTACTTC
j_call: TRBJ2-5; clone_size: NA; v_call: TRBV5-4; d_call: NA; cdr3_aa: CASSWQWEKTQYF; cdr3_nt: TGTGCCAGCAGCTGGCAGTGGGAAAAGACCCAGTACTTC
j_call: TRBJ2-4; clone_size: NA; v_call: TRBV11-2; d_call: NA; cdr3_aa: CASSFQYQNIQYF; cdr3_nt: TGTGCCAGCAGCTTCCAGTACCAAAACATTCAGTACTTC
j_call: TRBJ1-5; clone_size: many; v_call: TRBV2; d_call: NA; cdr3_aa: CATSWEGDYSNQPQHF; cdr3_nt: TGTGCCACCTCCTGGGAGGGGGACTATAGCAATCAGCCCCAGCATTTT
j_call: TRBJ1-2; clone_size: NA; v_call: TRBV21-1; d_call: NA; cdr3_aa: CASSPRYGYGYTF; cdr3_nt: TGTGCCAGCAGCCCCAGGTATGGGTATGGCTACACCTTC